Listed below are T cell receptor beta chains from one sample, sequenced in a study of Ad26.COV2.S vaccination and SARS-CoV-2 variants. Sequencing used immunoSEQ multiplex PCR; TCRdb keeps in-frame clones, though not all of them. Here the sample spans about 390,000 clones, 92% being singletons. The specimen comprised peripheral blood, sampled in a trial of Ad26.COV2.S vaccine versus placebo. The source is a person aged 18-65 years who received the Ad26.COV2.S COVID-19 vaccine or a placebo. Both conserved end residues are part of each CDR3. The D gene is left open where the match is weak. Clone sizes are given selectively: once, few, many, or a class where the clone is expanded.

d_call	j_call	clone_size	v_call	cdr3_aa	cdr3_nt
TRBD1	TRBJ2-1	NA	TRBV2	CASSHSRDSSYNEQFF	TGTGCCAGCAGTCATAGCCGGGACAGTTCCTACAATGAGCAGTTCTTC
NA	TRBJ1-1	NA	TRBV2	CASRTENVGTEAFF	TGTGCCAGCAGAACAGAAAACGTCGGGACTGAAGCTTTCTTT
NA	TRBJ1-3	NA	TRBV14	CASSQGGANTIYF	TGTGCCAGCAGCCAAGGGGGGGCGAACACCATATATTTT
NA	TRBJ2-5	NA	TRBV2	CASSERARRPQETQYF	TGTGCCAGCAGTGAAAGGGCCAGGCGGCCCCAAGAGACCCAGTACTTC
NA	TRBJ1-2	NA	TRBV7-9	CASSPAGYDYGYTF	TGTGCCAGCAGCCCGGCCGGATACGACTATGGCTACACCTTC
TRBD2	TRBJ2-7	NA	TRBV27	CASSLWLADTYEQYF	TGTGCCAGCAGTTTGTGGCTAGCGGACACCTACGAGCAGTACTTC
NA	TRBJ1-4	NA	TRBV9	CASSAYRSTNEKLFF	TGTGCCAGCAGCGCCTACAGATCAACTAATGAAAAACTGTTTTTT
TRBD2	TRBJ2-3	NA	TRBV5-1	CASSLGTSGEDTQYF	TGCGCCAGCAGCTTAGGGACTAGCGGGGAGGATACGCAGTATTTT
NA	TRBJ1-3	once	TRBV7-9	CASSPGGEGNTIYF	TGTGCCAGCAGCCCTGGAGGGGAAGGAAACACCATATATTTT
NA	TRBJ2-3	NA	TRBV6-2/TRBV6-3	CASSYRASYSPDTQYF	TGTGCCAGCAGTTACCGGGCATCATACAGTCCGGATACGCAGTATTTT
TRBD1	TRBJ1-2	NA	TRBV28	CASSPDRGPYGYTF	TGTGCCAGCAGTCCCGACAGGGGTCCCTATGGCTACACCTTC
NA	TRBJ2-3	few	TRBV5-1	CASSLGRSTDTQYF	TGCGCCAGCAGCTTGGGACGGAGCACAGATACGCAGTATTTT
NA	TRBJ1-5	NA	TRBV19	CASSRNSYSNQPQHF	TGTGCCAGTAGTAGAAACAGTTATAGCAATCAGCCCCAGCATTTT
TRBD1	TRBJ2-5	NA	TRBV7-9	CASSLVGDRAQETQYF	TGTGCCAGCAGCTTAGTAGGGGACAGGGCACAAGAGACCCAGTACTTC
TRBD1	TRBJ1-1	NA	TRBV19	CASSIVGTGGSEAFF	TGTGCCAGTAGTATAGTTGGGACAGGGGGAAGTGAAGCTTTCTTT
NA	TRBJ2-3	NA	TRBV9	CASSVESLIGADTQYF	TGTGCCAGCAGCGTAGAAAGTCTAATCGGTGCAGATACGCAGTATTTT
TRBD2	TRBJ2-3	NA	TRBV7-7	CASSPGGSPADTQYF	TGTGCTAGCAGCCCCGGGGGGAGCCCCGCAGATACGCAGTATTTT
TRBD1	TRBJ2-7	many	TRBV3-1/TRBV3-2	CASSPGDRAAEGQYF	TGTGCCAGCAGCCCGGGGGACAGGGCCGCAGAGGGGCAGTACTTC
NA	TRBJ2-7	NA	TRBV10-1	CASSESVGYEQYF	TGCGCCAGCAGTGAGTCGGTAGGGTACGAGCAGTACTTC
NA	TRBJ1-2	once	TRBV28	CASSLMESNYGYTF	TGTGCCAGCAGTTTAATGGAGTCTAACTATGGCTACACCTTC
NA	TRBJ1-1	once	TRBV6-5	CASSATIGEAFF	TGTGCCAGCAGCGCAACAATCGGTGAAGCTTTCTTT
TRBD1	TRBJ2-7	few	TRBV27	CASRRTGASYEQYF	TGTGCCAGCAGAAGGACAGGGGCCTCCTACGAGCAGTACTTC
NA	TRBJ2-7	NA	TRBV27	CASSLAPAGAYEQYF	TGTGCCAGCAGTTTAGCCCCCGCGGGGGCGTACGAGCAGTACTTC
TRBD2	TRBJ2-3	NA	TRBV7-2	CASSLRAGGHTDTQYF	TGTGCCAGCAGCTTACGAGCGGGGGGGCACACAGATACGCAGTATTTT
NA	TRBJ1-1	NA	TRBV3-1/TRBV3-2	CASSQGSLNTEAFF	TGTGCCAGCAGCCAAGGTTCCCTGAACACTGAAGCTTTCTTT
TRBD2	TRBJ2-5	NA	TRBV5-4	CASSTNGGREETQYF	TGTGCCAGCAGCACAAACGGGGGGAGGGAAGAGACCCAGTACTTC
NA	TRBJ1-1	NA	TRBV14	CASSLRGALRAFF	TGTGCCAGCAGCTTACGTGGGGCATTGAGAGCTTTCTTT
NA	TRBJ2-7	NA	TRBV29-1	CSVEVGGSYEQYF	TGCAGCGTTGAAGTAGGCGGCAGCTACGAGCAGTACTTC
NA	TRBJ2-7	NA	TRBV19	CASSIVPSGEQYF	TGTGCCAGTAGTATAGTACCATCGGGCGAGCAGTACTTC
TRBD1	TRBJ2-5	NA	TRBV5-6	CASSLSFRGQRETQYF	TGTGCCAGCAGCTTGTCTTTCAGGGGGCAGCGAGAGACCCAGTACTTC
NA	TRBJ1-1	NA	TRBV11-2	CASSPGEITEAFF	TGTGCCAGCAGCCCCGGGGAGATCACTGAAGCTTTCTTT
TRBD1	TRBJ1-2	NA	TRBV30	CAWSLVLGQRRNYGYTF	TGTGCCTGGAGTCTGGTCTTGGGACAGCGACGTAACTATGGCTACACCTTC
TRBD2	TRBJ2-5	NA	TRBV14	CASSTPGGAAETQYF	TGTGCCAGCAGTACCCCCGGGGGGGCAGCAGAGACCCAGTACTTC
TRBD2	TRBJ2-3	NA	TRBV28	CASSLGGGPDTQYF	TGTGCCAGCAGTTTAGGCGGGGGGCCGGATACGCAGTATTTT
NA	TRBJ1-1	NA	TRBV5-6	CASSPAENTEAFF	TGTGCCAGCAGCCCGGCGGAGAACACTGAAGCTTTCTTT
NA	TRBJ1-6	NA	TRBV19	CASSSSAGYNSPLHF	TGTGCCAGTAGTTCGTCGGCGGGGTATAATTCACCCCTCCACTTT
TRBD2	TRBJ2-5	NA	TRBV19	CASSIRGGETQYF	TGTGCCAGTAGTATACGGGGGGGGGAGACCCAGTACTTC